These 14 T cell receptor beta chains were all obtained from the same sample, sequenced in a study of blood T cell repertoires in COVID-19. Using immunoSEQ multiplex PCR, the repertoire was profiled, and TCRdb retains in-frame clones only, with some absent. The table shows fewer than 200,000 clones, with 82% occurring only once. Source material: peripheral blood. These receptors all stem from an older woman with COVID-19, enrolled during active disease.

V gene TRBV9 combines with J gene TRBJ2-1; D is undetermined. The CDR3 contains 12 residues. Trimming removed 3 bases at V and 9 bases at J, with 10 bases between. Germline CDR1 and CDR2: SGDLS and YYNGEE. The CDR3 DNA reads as TGTGCCAGCAGCGGTCTACGCGGTGAGCAGTTCTTC. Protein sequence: CASSGLRGEQFF.

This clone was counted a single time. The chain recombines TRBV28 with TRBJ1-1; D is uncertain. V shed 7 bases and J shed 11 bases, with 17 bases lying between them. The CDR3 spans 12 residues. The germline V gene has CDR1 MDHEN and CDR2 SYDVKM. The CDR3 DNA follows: TGTGCCAGCACCCGGGAGCGTCGGGATGCTTTCTTT. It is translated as CASTRERRDAFF.

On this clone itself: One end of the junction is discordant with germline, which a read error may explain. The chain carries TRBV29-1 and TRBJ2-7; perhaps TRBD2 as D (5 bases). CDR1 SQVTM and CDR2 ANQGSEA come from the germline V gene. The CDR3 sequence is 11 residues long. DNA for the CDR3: TGCAGCGTTGGAGCGGATTACGGGCAGTACTTC. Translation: CSVGADYGQYF.

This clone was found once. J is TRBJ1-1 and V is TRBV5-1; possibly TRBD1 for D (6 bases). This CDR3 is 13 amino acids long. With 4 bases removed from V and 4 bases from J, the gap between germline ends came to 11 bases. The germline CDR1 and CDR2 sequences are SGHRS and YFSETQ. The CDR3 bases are TGCGCCAGCAGCGTCAGGGGTGTCACTGAAGCTTTCTTT. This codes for CASSVRGVTEAFF.

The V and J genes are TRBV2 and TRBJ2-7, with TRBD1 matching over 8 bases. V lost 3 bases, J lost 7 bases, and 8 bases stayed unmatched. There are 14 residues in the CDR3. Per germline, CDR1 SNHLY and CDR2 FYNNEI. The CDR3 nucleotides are TGTGCCAGCAGTGATGCCAGGGGGCTTGGAGAGCAGTACGTC. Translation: CASSDARGLGEQYV.

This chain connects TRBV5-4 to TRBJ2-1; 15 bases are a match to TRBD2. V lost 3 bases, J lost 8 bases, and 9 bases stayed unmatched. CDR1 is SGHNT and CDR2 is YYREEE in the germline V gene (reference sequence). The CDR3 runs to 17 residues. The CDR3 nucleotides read TGTGCCAGCAGCTCCATGGGACTAGCGGGGGGCAGGGATGAGCAGTTCTTC. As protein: CASSSMGLAGGRDEQFF.

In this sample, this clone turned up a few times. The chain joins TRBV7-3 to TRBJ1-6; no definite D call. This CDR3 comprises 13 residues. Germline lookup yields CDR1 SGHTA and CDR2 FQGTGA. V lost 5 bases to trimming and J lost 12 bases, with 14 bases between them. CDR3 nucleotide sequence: TGTGCCAGCAGCCCTAAGACCAGCGGACCCCTCCACTTT. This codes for CASSPKTSGPLHF.

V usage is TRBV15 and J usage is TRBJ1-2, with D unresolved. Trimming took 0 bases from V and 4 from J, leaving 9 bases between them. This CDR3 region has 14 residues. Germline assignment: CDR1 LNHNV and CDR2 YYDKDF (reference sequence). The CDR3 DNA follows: TGTGCCACCAGCAGAGACAGGCGCTTCTATGGCTACACCTTC. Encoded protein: CATSRDRRFYGYTF.

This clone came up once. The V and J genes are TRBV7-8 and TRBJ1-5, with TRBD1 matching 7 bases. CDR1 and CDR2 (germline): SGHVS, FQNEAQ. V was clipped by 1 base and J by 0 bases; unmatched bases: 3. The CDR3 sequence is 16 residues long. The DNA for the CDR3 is TGTGCCAGCAGCTTAGTGGGACAGCTTAGCAATCAGCCCCAGCATTTT. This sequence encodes CASSLVGQLSNQPQHF.

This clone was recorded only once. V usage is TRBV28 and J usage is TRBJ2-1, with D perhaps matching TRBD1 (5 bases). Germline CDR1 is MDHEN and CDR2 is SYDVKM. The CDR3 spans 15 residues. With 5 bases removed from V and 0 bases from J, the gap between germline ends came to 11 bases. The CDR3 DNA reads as TGTGCCAGCAGTCTCCCCCAGGGCTCCTACAATGAGCAGTTCTTC. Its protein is CASSLPQGSYNEQFF.

The CDR3 DNA reads as TGTGCCAGCAGGGCCGGGACAGGGTACACTGAAGCTTTCTTT. Residues: CASRAGTGYTEAFF. The genes are TRBV28 and TRBJ1-1, with 9 bases fitting TRBD1. With 6 bases clipped from V and 3 bases from J, the junction kept 5 bases outside the gene matches. Germline V CDR1 and CDR2: MDHEN, SYDVKM. The CDR3 is 14 residues long.

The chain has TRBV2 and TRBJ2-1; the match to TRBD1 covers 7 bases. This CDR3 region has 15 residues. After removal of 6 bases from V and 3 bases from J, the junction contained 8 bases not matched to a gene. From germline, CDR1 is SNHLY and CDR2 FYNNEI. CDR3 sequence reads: CASRTGTANYNEQFF. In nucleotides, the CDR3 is TGTGCCAGCAGGACCGGGACAGCAAACTACAATGAGCAGTTCTTC.

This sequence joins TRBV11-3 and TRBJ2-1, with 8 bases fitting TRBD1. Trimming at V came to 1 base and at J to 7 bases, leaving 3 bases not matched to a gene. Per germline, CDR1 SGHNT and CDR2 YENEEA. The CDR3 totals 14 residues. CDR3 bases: TGTGCCAGCAGCTTAGGGACAGGGTGGAATGAGCAGTTCTTC. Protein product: CASSLGTGWNEQFF.

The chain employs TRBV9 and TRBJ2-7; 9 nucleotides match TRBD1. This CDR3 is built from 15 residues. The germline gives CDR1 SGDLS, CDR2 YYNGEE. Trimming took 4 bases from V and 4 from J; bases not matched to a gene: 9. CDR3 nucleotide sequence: TGTGCCAGCAGCCCGGGACAGGGCTCACGTTACGAGCAGTACTTC. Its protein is CASSPGQGSRYEQYF.